A selection of T cell receptor beta chains follows, all from one sample in a study of beta chain features in type 1 diabetes. Clones were sequenced by immunoSEQ multiplex PCR, and TCRdb holds only the in-frame ones, with some missing. Among over 500,000 clones listed, less than 20% were seen once. What was sequenced was naive CD4+ T cells from blood. Receptors originate from a man aged 18 to 35 in good health. Each CDR3 is given with its conserved first and last residue. D genes are given only for firm matches. Rows may omit the clone size; those that give it use once, few, many or a size class.

J gene | D gene | clone size | V gene | CDR3 DNA | CDR3 protein
TRBJ2-7 | . | few | TRBV18 | TGTGCCAGCTCACCGGACAGTTCCTACGAGCAGTACTTC | CASSPDSSYEQYF
TRBJ2-4 | TRBD2 | . | TRBV9 | TGTGCCAGCAGCCCGCACCCGGGGACTACCCCCAAAAACATTCAGTACTTC | CASSPHPGTTPKNIQYF
TRBJ2-7 | TRBD2 | . | TRBV11-2 | TGTGCCAGCAGCTTACTTCGGGAGGCTTCCTACGAGCAGTACTTC | CASSLLREASYEQYF
TRBJ2-3 | . | . | TRBV5-1 | TGCGCCAGCAGCTTGGTTGCGGGGCCCACAGATACGCAGTATTTT | CASSLVAGPTDTQYF
TRBJ2-3 | . | few | TRBV6-4 | TGTGCCCCTTTGATCGCCTTGGGGACAGATACGCAGTATTTT | CAPLIALGTDTQYF
TRBJ2-1 | . | . | TRBV28 | TGTGCCAGCACCCCCCGGGATCGAGAGCAGTTCTTC | CASTPRDREQFF
TRBJ2-6 | . | few | TRBV9 | TGTGCCAGCAGCGTAGCAGGTCTTAACTCTGGGGCCAACGTCCTGACTTTC | CASSVAGLNSGANVLTF
TRBJ1-4 | . | many | TRBV28 | TGTGCCAGCAGAAATGAAAAACTGTTTTTT | CASRNEKLFF
TRBJ2-2 | TRBD2 | . | TRBV7-9 | TGTGCCAGCAGCTTTTCAGGTCGGATGACTAGCGGGAGCAGGGAGCTGTTTTTT | CASSFSGRMTSGSRELFF
TRBJ1-5 | . | few | TRBV9 | TGTGCCAGCAGCGTTGACAGCCGAGATCAGCCCCAGCATTTT | CASSVDSRDQPQHF
TRBJ1-2 | . | . | TRBV18 | TGTGCCAGCTCACCTAATGACAGAATCTATGGCTACACCTTC | CASSPNDRIYGYTF
TRBJ2-7 | TRBD1 | few | TRBV5-4 | TGTGCCAGCAGCCATGGACAGGGGGGGCCCTACGAGCAGTACTTC | CASSHGQGGPYEQYF
TRBJ1-4 | . | . | TRBV5-6 | TGTGCCAGCAGCTTGTTAGGACGTGAAAAACTGTTTTTT | CASSLLGREKLFF
TRBJ2-5 | . | . | TRBV10-3 | TGTGCCATCAGTGGAAGCCTCCAAGAGACCCAGTACTTC | CAISGSLQETQYF
TRBJ2-1 | . | . | TRBV10-3 | TGTGCCATCAGTGCCCCAGGCCGTGGAGGGGGAGGCTACAATGAGCAGTTCTTC | CAISAPGRGGGGYNEQFF
TRBJ2-1 | TRBD2 | . | TRBV29-1 | TGCAGCGTTGGGCGGGGGGCGTATGAGCAGTTCTTC | CSVGRGAYEQFF
TRBJ2-7 | TRBD1 | . | TRBV28 | TGTGCCAGCAGTTTAGCGGGACAGGGATCTAACGAGCAGTACTTC | CASSLAGQGSNEQYF
TRBJ2-2 | TRBD1 | few | TRBV25-1 | TGTGCCAGCATAGGGGGCGGAGGCAAAAGTAACACCGGGGAGCTGTTTTTT | CASIGGGGKSNTGELFF
TRBJ1-1 | . | . | TRBV13 | TGTGCCAGCAGCTTTCGCGGCGGAGGATTATTGAACACTGAAGCTTTCTTT | CASSFRGGGLLNTEAFF
TRBJ1-2 | . | few | TRBV19 | TGTGCCAGTAGCCGGGACACACGGATGGGCTACACCTTC | CASSRDTRMGYTF
TRBJ1-2 | TRBD1 | few | TRBV19 | TGTGCCAGTAGTCCGGGACAGGGGTACTATGGCTACACCTTC | CASSPGQGYYGYTF
TRBJ2-1 | TRBD1 | many | TRBV19 | TGTGCCAGTAGAACTCCGGGACAGGACTACAATGAGCAGTTCTTC | CASRTPGQDYNEQFF
TRBJ2-1 | . | few | TRBV11-3 | TGTGCCAGCAGTGAATCGGGACGAACCTACAATGAGCAGTTCTTC | CASSESGRTYNEQFF
TRBJ1-2 | . | few | TRBV28 | TGTGCCAGCGGCGCGGTTCGGAGCTATGGCTACACCTTC | CASGAVRSYGYTF
TRBJ2-1 | . | . | TRBV6-5 | TGTGCCAGCAGTCCGGGACGAAGGGAAGTCGGTGAGTTCTTC | CASSPGRREVGEFF
TRBJ1-1 | . | . | TRBV9 | TGTGCCAGCAGCGTTTTACAGCAGAACACTGAAGCTTTCTTT | CASSVLQQNTEAFF
TRBJ2-7 | . | few | TRBV9 | TGTGCCAGCAGCGTAGCGTTAAAACAGGGAAACAACTCCTACGAGCAGTACTTC | CASSVALKQGNNSYEQYF
TRBJ2-1 | TRBD2 | . | TRBV2 | TGTGCCAGCAGGAGGACTAGCGGGAACGATAGGGAGCAGTTCTTC | CASRRTSGNDREQFF
TRBJ2-7 | TRBD1 | . | TRBV10-3 | TGTGCCATCAGTCGGACAGGGGGTTACGAGCAGTACTTC | CAISRTGGYEQYF
TRBJ2-7 | . | . | TRBV5-4 | TGTGCCAGCAGTTCACGGTCGTATGGGTACTACGAGCAGTACTTC | CASSSRSYGYYEQYF
TRBJ2-7 | . | . | TRBV5-7 | TGTGCCAGCAGCTTGGACCCCTCGCACGAGCAGTACTTC | CASSLDPSHEQYF
TRBJ2-5 | . | . | TRBV6-1 | TGTGCCAGCATCGGAGGGGGCAACTATCAAGAGACCCAGTACTTC | CASIGGGNYQETQYF